These T cell receptor beta chains were read from a single sample in a study of T cells in Graves' hyperthyroidism and ophthalmopathy. From the multiplex PCR reads, TCRdb called clonotypes with MiXCR, one entry per CDR3 protein. This sample has 600,000 or so distinct CDR3 sequences; approximately 15% occur once, and the top ten carry approximately 6.4%. Material for sequencing was blood. The receptor source for this set is a woman aged 18-29 years with Graves' ophthalmopathy. Each CDR3 is given with its conserved first and last residue. A D gene is named only where the DNA matches it firmly. The size entry is marked missing in some rows and otherwise reads once, few, many or a size class.

size: many
length: 16
V: TRBV3-1
D: TRBD1
J: TRBJ1-6
CDR3: CASSRGHQGAVSPLHF
DNA: TGTGCCAGCAGCCGCGGACATCAGGGGGCCGTTTCACCCCTCCACTTT

size: many
length: 14
V: TRBV12-3/TRBV12-4
D: NA
J: TRBJ1-1
CDR3: CASSLGRRLTEASF
DNA: TGTGCCAGCAGTTTAGGTCGCAGGCTTACTGAAGCTTCCTTT

size: few
length: 16
V: TRBV7-8
D: NA
J: TRBJ1-4
CDR3: CASSSRAGTRDEKLFF
DNA: TGTGCCAGCAGCTCGAGGGCCGGGACAAGGGATGAAAAACTGTTTTTT

size: few
length: 18
V: TRBV4-1
D: NA
J: TRBJ1-5
CDR3: CASSHFPPSGYSNQPQHF
DNA: TGCGCCAGCAGCCATTTCCCCCCATCGGGCTATAGCAATCAGCCCCAGCATTTT

size: NA
length: 14
V: TRBV18
D: NA
J: TRBJ1-2
CDR3: CASSPPGIFYGYTF
DNA: TGTGCCAGCTCACCACCGGGGATTTTCTATGGCTACACCTTC

size: NA
length: 14
V: TRBV6-1
D: NA
J: TRBJ2-7
CDR3: CASRNTGRTYEQYF
DNA: TGTGCCAGCAGGAACACGGGCAGGACCTACGAGCAGTACTTC

size: many
length: 15
V: TRBV12-3/TRBV12-4
D: TRBD1
J: TRBJ2-1
CDR3: CASKRGQGAYNEQFF
DNA: TGTGCCAGCAAAAGGGGACAGGGCGCGTACAATGAGCAGTTCTTC

size: NA
length: 17
V: TRBV2
D: TRBD2
J: TRBJ2-7
CDR3: CASSDIAGPRSSYVQYF
DNA: TGTGCCAGCAGCGACATAGCGGGACCCCGATCCTCCTACGTGCAGTACTTC

size: many
length: 13
V: TRBV7-2
D: NA
J: TRBJ1-2
CDR3: CASSFGAGYGYTF
DNA: TGTGCCAGCAGCTTCGGGGCGGGCTATGGCTACACCTTC

size: few
length: 17
V: TRBV25-1
D: TRBD1
J: TRBJ1-6
CDR3: CASSVDSGQGYASPLHF
DNA: TGTGCCAGCAGTGTAGATTCCGGACAGGGCTACGCTTCACCCCTCCACTTT

size: NA
length: 14
V: TRBV7-9
D: TRBD1
J: TRBJ1-1
CDR3: CASRLSGGTTEAFF
DNA: TGTGCCAGCAGACTTTCAGGGGGGACCACTGAAGCTTTCTTT

size: many
length: 16
V: TRBV6-2/TRBV6-3
D: TRBD2
J: TRBJ2-3
CDR3: CASSYSASGSPDTQYF
DNA: TGTGCCAGCAGTTACTCGGCTAGCGGGAGCCCAGATACGCAGTATTTT

size: NA
length: 14
V: TRBV20-1
D: TRBD2
J: TRBJ2-7
CDR3: CSARIGTSGYEQYF
DNA: TGCAGTGCTAGAATAGGGACTAGCGGGTACGAGCAGTACTTC

size: few
length: 15
V: TRBV20-1
D: TRBD2
J: TRBJ2-3
CDR3: CSAPSASGSTDTQYF
DNA: TGCAGTGCCCCGTCGGCTAGCGGAAGCACAGATACGCAGTATTTT

size: NA
length: 18
V: TRBV13
D: TRBD2
J: TRBJ2-1
CDR3: CASSLYPGAGGLYNEQFF
DNA: TGTGCCAGCAGCTTATACCCCGGGGCGGGAGGGCTATACAATGAGCAGTTCTTC

size: many
length: 19
V: TRBV28
D: TRBD1
J: TRBJ1-6
CDR3: CASSLRSTGRGAFNSPLHF
DNA: TGTGCCAGCAGTTTACGATCGACAGGGAGGGGAGCTTTTAATTCACCCCTCCACTTT

size: NA
length: 11
V: TRBV25-1
D: NA
J: TRBJ1-2
CDR3: CASSWLDGYTF
DNA: TGTGCCAGCAGTTGGCTGGATGGCTACACCTTC

size: many
length: 18
V: TRBV2
D: NA
J: TRBJ1-1
CDR3: CASSEAGGAGAMNTEAFF
DNA: TGTGCCAGCAGTGAAGCTGGGGGGGCAGGGGCGATGAACACTGAAGCTTTCTTT

size: many
length: 13
V: TRBV28
D: NA
J: TRBJ2-2
CDR3: CASSTPEAGELFF
DNA: TGTGCCAGCAGTACCCCGGAGGCCGGGGAGCTGTTTTTT

size: many
length: 16
V: TRBV7-2
D: TRBD1
J: TRBJ1-2
CDR3: CASSLGGTGGAGGYTF
DNA: TGTGCCAGCAGCTTAGGAGGGACAGGGGGCGCGGGTGGCTACACCTTC

size: few
length: 13
V: TRBV14
D: NA
J: TRBJ2-3
CDR3: CASSQTGWGTQYF
DNA: TGTGCCAGCAGCCAAACGGGATGGGGTACGCAGTATTTT

size: many
length: 15
V: TRBV20-1
D: NA
J: TRBJ2-5
CDR3: CSAITSTDLGETQYF
DNA: TGCAGTGCTATCACTTCGACCGACTTAGGGGAGACCCAGTACTTC

size: few
length: 16
V: TRBV7-2
D: NA
J: TRBJ1-5
CDR3: CASSLDSDRYYQPQHF
DNA: TGTGCCAGCAGCCTGGACTCAGACAGGTATTATCAGCCCCAGCATTTT

size: NA
length: 16
V: TRBV19
D: TRBD1
J: TRBJ2-3
CDR3: CASSIAQGAATDTQYF
DNA: TGTGCCAGTAGTATAGCACAGGGGGCGGCCACAGATACGCAGTATTTT

size: many
length: 17
V: TRBV9
D: NA
J: TRBJ1-1
CDR3: CASSVEGGRGPHTEAFF
DNA: TGTGCCAGCAGCGTAGAAGGAGGCAGGGGTCCTCATACTGAAGCTTTCTTT

size: NA
length: 13
V: TRBV20-1
D: TRBD1
J: TRBJ2-5
CDR3: CSADRGSEETQHF
DNA: TGCAGTGCGGACAGGGGCTCAGAAGAGACCCAGCACTTC

size: many
length: 14
V: TRBV12-3/TRBV12-4
D: NA
J: TRBJ2-1
CDR3: CASSLAGTYNEQFF
DNA: TGTGCCAGCAGTTTAGCGGGTACCTACAATGAGCAGTTCTTC

size: few
length: 14
V: TRBV5-6
D: NA
J: TRBJ1-1
CDR3: CASSLEDKNTEAFF
DNA: TGTGCCAGCAGCTTGGAGGACAAGAACACTGAAGCTTTCTTT

size: many
length: 14
V: TRBV3-1
D: NA
J: TRBJ2-2
CDR3: CASSQVGQDGELFF
DNA: TGTGCCAGCAGCCAAGTTGGGCAGGACGGGGAGCTGTTTTTT

size: NA
length: 14
V: TRBV7-9
D: NA
J: TRBJ2-7
CDR3: CASSPPRGAYEQYF
DNA: TGTGCCAGCAGCCCGCCGAGGGGGGCCTACGAGCAGTACTTC

size: NA
length: 16
V: TRBV7-9
D: NA
J: TRBJ1-4
CDR3: CASSLAEGRGNEKLFF
DNA: TGTGCCAGCAGCTTAGCGGAGGGAAGAGGTAATGAAAAACTGTTTTTT

size: many
length: 15
V: TRBV2
D: NA
J: TRBJ2-5
CDR3: CASSPEMTSAETQYF
DNA: TGTGCCAGCAGCCCGGAAATGACTAGTGCGGAGACCCAGTACTTC

size: many
length: 16
V: TRBV29-1
D: TRBD1
J: TRBJ2-7
CDR3: CSALGQGAEWDYEQYF
DNA: TGCAGCGCTCTAGGGCAGGGGGCCGAGTGGGACTACGAGCAGTACTTC

size: NA
length: 15
V: TRBV7-9
D: TRBD1
J: TRBJ1-2
CDR3: CASSLAGQGHYGYTF
DNA: TGTGCCAGCAGCTTAGCGGGACAGGGGCACTATGGCTACACCTTC

size: NA
length: 12
V: TRBV28
D: NA
J: TRBJ2-7
CDR3: CASRPSGREQYF
DNA: TGTGCCAGCAGGCCTAGTGGGCGCGAGCAGTACTTC

size: many
length: 16
V: TRBV29-1
D: TRBD1
J: TRBJ1-2
CDR3: CSVVNRDSGYNYGYTF
DNA: TGCAGCGTCGTGAACCGGGACAGCGGGTATAACTATGGCTACACCTTC

size: many
length: 18
V: TRBV28
D: TRBD2
J: TRBJ2-1
CDR3: CASRGLAGGITFYNEQFF
DNA: TGTGCCAGCAGGGGACTAGCGGGAGGGATTACCTTTTACAATGAGCAGTTCTTC

size: many
length: 15
V: TRBV12-3/TRBV12-4
D: TRBD1
J: TRBJ2-7
CDR3: CASSSAGTGAGEQYF
DNA: TGTGCCAGCAGTTCAGCCGGGACAGGGGCGGGAGAGCAGTACTTC

size: NA
length: 15
V: TRBV12-3/TRBV12-4
D: NA
J: TRBJ1-4
CDR3: CASRRRGASNEKLFF
DNA: TGTGCCAGCAGAAGGAGGGGGGCCTCTAACGAAAAACTGTTTTTT

size: NA
length: 15
V: TRBV12-3/TRBV12-4
D: TRBD1
J: TRBJ1-5
CDR3: CASSLGTGNNQPQHF
DNA: TGTGCCAGCAGTTTAGGGACAGGGAACAATCAGCCCCAGCATTTT

size: once
length: 14
V: TRBV7-2
D: TRBD2
J: TRBJ2-3
CDR3: CASSHSGRRDRQYF
DNA: TGTGCTAGCAGCCATAGCGGGAGGAGGGATAGGCAGTATTTT

size: many
length: 13
V: TRBV2
D: NA
J: TRBJ2-2
CDR3: CASSEALTGELFF
DNA: TGTGCCAGCAGTGAAGCGCTAACCGGGGAGCTGTTTTTT

size: many
length: 15
V: TRBV13
D: NA
J: TRBJ2-7
CDR3: CASSLVWTSKGEQYF
DNA: TGTGCCAGCAGCTTAGTGTGGACATCTAAGGGCGAGCAGTACTTC

size: many
length: 15
V: TRBV7-9
D: TRBD2
J: TRBJ2-3
CDR3: CASSRTSGSADTQYF
DNA: TGTGCCAGCAGCAGGACTAGCGGGAGCGCAGATACGCAGTATTTT

size: many
length: 17
V: TRBV7-3
D: TRBD1
J: TRBJ2-3
CDR3: CASSSRDRLVRTDTQYF
DNA: TGTGCCAGCAGCTCGAGGGACAGGTTGGTGCGCACAGATACGCAGTATTTT

size: many
length: 14
V: TRBV2
D: NA
J: TRBJ2-3
CDR3: CASIRQGGTDTQYF
DNA: TGTGCCAGCATCAGACAGGGAGGGACAGATACGCAGTATTTT

size: once
length: 18
V: TRBV7-2
D: TRBD2
J: TRBJ2-7
CDR3: CASSLVRGAGTSTYEQYF
DNA: TGTGCCAGCAGCTTAGTACGAGGAGCCGGGACTAGCACCTACGAGCAGTACTTC

size: many
length: 14
V: TRBV12-3/TRBV12-4
D: NA
J: TRBJ1-5
CDR3: CASSWAPLGQPQHF
DNA: TGTGCCAGCAGTTGGGCCCCCTTAGGTCAGCCCCAGCATTTT

size: many
length: 16
V: TRBV28
D: TRBD1
J: TRBJ2-5
CDR3: CASTERWDRGKETQYF
DNA: TGTGCCAGCACCGAAAGATGGGACAGGGGGAAGGAGACCCAGTACTTC

size: NA
length: 17
V: TRBV12-3/TRBV12-4
D: TRBD1
J: TRBJ2-7
CDR3: CASRYDRGPSGSYEQYF
DNA: TGTGCCAGCAGGTACGACAGGGGGCCTAGCGGTTCCTACGAGCAGTACTTC

size: NA
length: 16
V: TRBV14
D: TRBD2
J: TRBJ2-5
CDR3: CASSQEVLAGTETQYF
DNA: TGTGCCAGCAGCCAAGAGGTGCTAGCGGGAACCGAGACCCAGTACTTC

size: many
length: 13
V: TRBV30
D: NA
J: TRBJ2-7
CDR3: CAWSEGVGYEQYF
DNA: TGTGCCTGGAGTGAGGGGGTTGGCTACGAGCAGTACTTC

size: few
length: 15
V: TRBV19
D: TRBD1
J: TRBJ1-1
CDR3: CASSTLRDRGAEAFF
DNA: TGTGCCAGTAGTACGCTCCGGGACAGAGGGGCTGAAGCTTTCTTT